The present T cell receptor beta chain was sequenced within a study of T cell changes during pregnancy in multiple sclerosis. The V gene's germline CDR1 is SGHTA and CDR2 FQGNSA. Unmatched junction bases numbered 18, after V lost 4 bases and J lost 7 bases. The CDR3 runs to 17 residues. Produced via immunoSEQ multiplex PCR; TCRdb's table is partial and in-frame only. The data show some 38,000 clones, 92% seen once. The TCR comes from a female donor in good health, enrolled as a control in a pregnancy study. The genes are TRBV7-2 and TRBJ1-2; 7 bases align to TRBD1. The material was CD4+ T cells from peripheral blood mononuclear cells, obtained after pregnancy. The CDR3 spells CASSSRPPTGSLSGYTF. The CDR3 DNA reads TGTGCCAGCAGCTCTCGCCCGCCGACAGGGAGTTTGTCTGGCTACACCTTC.